What follows are 10 T cell receptor beta chains derived from one specimen sequenced in a study of T cells in women clearing cervical HPV infection. Produced via immunoSEQ multiplex PCR; TCRdb's table is partial and in-frame only. The sample spans around 18,000 clones; the ten largest clones claim roughly a tenth. Material: blood buffy coat. The receptor source for this set is a woman between 18 and 70 years old with a cervical HPV16 infection that either progressed to CIN3+ or cleared (not recorded which).

Turning to this clone: Read coverage stops 3 residues before the CDR3 terminus; the germline J gene supplies the remainder. The rearrangement links TRBV19 to TRBJ2-1; perhaps TRBD2 as D (5 bases). Trimming shortened V by 3 bases and J by 6 bases, and 9 bases separated the two germline ends. Germline lookup yields CDR1 LNHDA and CDR2 SQIVND (reference sequence). The CDR3 extends over 13 amino acids. The chain's CDR3 is CASSIGAVNEQFF. CDR3 DNA, as far as it was read: TGTGCCAGTAGTATTGGAGCGGTCAATGAG.

Remarks on this clone: The CDR3 end is not reached by the read, which stops 3 residues before it; the germline J gene fills it in. The chain couples TRBV6-2 or TRBV6-3 to TRBJ1-2; 9 nucleotides line up with TRBD1. The CDR3 spans 11 residues. Germline lookup yields CDR1 MNHEY and CDR2 SVGEGT. The CDR3 protein is CASGQGHIYTF. The DNA read from the CDR3 is TGTGCCAGCGGACAGGGGCACATC.

Worth noting for this clone: The read ends 3 residues shy of where the CDR3 ends; the end is completed using the germline J gene. V is TRBV18 and J is TRBJ2-3, with 9 nucleotides matching TRBD2. Germline values: CDR1 KGHSH, CDR2 LQKENI. The CDR3 runs 17 residues. V shed 3 bases, J shed 2 bases, and the junction held 9 bases outside the gene matches. The CDR3 DNA, read in part, is TGTGCCAGCTCACCCCGGGGTAGCGGGGGTTTCACAGATACG. Its protein product is CASSPRGSGGFTDT. In full, the CDR3 reads CASSPRGSGGFTDTQYF.

On this clone itself: The DNA ends 3 residues before the CDR3 does, and the rest of the CDR3 is filled in from the germline J gene. This rearrangement joins TRBV6-1 to TRBJ1-5; maybe TRBD1 (6 bases). The CDR3 has 15 amino acids. Trimming removed 4 bases at V and 4 bases at J, with 14 bases between. Per the germline V gene, CDR1 is MNHNS and CDR2 is SASEGT. Here the CDR3 reads CASSALSRGNQPQHF. The sequenced part of the CDR3 DNA is TGTGCCAGCAGTGCCCTCTCCAGGGGAAATCAGCCC.

To note about this clone: The CDR3 is cut off 3 residues early in the read; its end comes from the germline J gene. J is TRBJ2-3 and V is TRBV6-1; the D gene is possibly TRBD2 (5 bases). Germline assignment: CDR1 MNHNS and CDR2 SASEGT. The CDR3 extends over 15 amino acids. CDR3 in amino acids: CASSEDPSGNQPQYF. CDR3 DNA (partial): TGTGCCAGCAGTGAAGACCCCTCGGGGAATCAGCCG.

Of note for this clone: The observed sequence ends 3 residues before the CDR3 terminus, with the missing tail filled in from the germline J gene. V usage is TRBV5-4 and J usage is TRBJ1-2; 10 bases are shared with TRBD1. CDR3 size: 16 residues. Germline V gene data show CDR1 as SGHNT and CDR2 as YYREEE (reference sequence). V lost 3 bases and J lost 2; bases outside the gene matches: 7. CDR3 bases read: TGTGCCAGCAGCTCTGGGGGGGGACAGGGGAACTATGGC. Its translation is CASSSGGGQGNYG. The whole CDR3 reads CASSSGGGQGNYGYTF.

Notes on this clone: The read halts 3 residues ahead of the CDR3 end, with the missing end drawn from the germline J gene. The chain joins TRBV20-1 to TRBJ1-5, with 7 bases identical to TRBD1. The V gene's germline CDR1 is DFQATT and CDR2 SNEGSKA (reference sequence). The trim removed 4 bases at V and 0 bases at J, leaving 6 bases unmatched. This CDR3 is 15 amino acids long. CDR3: CSATDRVYSNQPQHF. CDR3 DNA, as far as it was read: TGCAGTGCTACCGACAGGGTTTATAGCAATCAGCCC.

As concerns this clone: The sequence runs out 3 residues before the end of the CDR3; the remainder is reconstructed from the germline J gene. V is TRBV19 and J is TRBJ2-7, with 8 bases fitting TRBD1. The V and J ends lost 3 bases and 5 bases, in that order; junction bases with no gene match: 9. This CDR3 contains 15 residues. CDR1 is LNHDA, CDR2 SQIVND, per germline (reference sequence). The part of the CDR3 DNA that was read is TGTGCCAGTAGTATTTCGACAGGGGTATACGACGAG. Translation gives CASSISTGVYDE. The CDR3 reads in full as CASSISTGVYDEQYF.

Points on this clone: With the read ending 3 residues before the CDR3 end, the germline J gene is used to fill in that end. V usage is TRBV7-3 and J usage is TRBJ2-1; TRBD2 agrees at 11 bases. J lost 5 bases, V lost 4 bases, and 4 bases had no gene match. The CDR3 runs to 15 residues. CDR1 and CDR2 (germline): SGHTA, FQGTGA. This chain's CDR3 is CASSSQGLADNEQFF. CDR3 bases read: TGTGCCAGCAGCTCCCAGGGACTAGCGGACAATGAG.

Turning to this clone: The CDR3 end is not reached by the read, which stops 3 residues before it; the germline J gene fills it in. This chain joins TRBV19 and TRBJ2-1; 8 nucleotides align to TRBD2. J was trimmed by 7 bases and V by 2 bases; bases with no gene match: 4. This CDR3 spans 14 amino acids. CDR1 is LNHDA, CDR2 SQIVND, per germline (reference sequence). The CDR3 here is CASSIRKRENEQFF. CDR3 DNA, as far as it was read: TGTGCCAGTAGTATACGGAAGCGGGAGAATGAG. The full variable domain, its missing parts supplied by reference TRBV19 and TRBJ2-1, is DGGITQSPKYLFRKEGQNVTLSCEQNLNHDAMYWYRQDPGQGLRLIYYSQIVNDFQKGDIAEGYSVSREKKESFPLTVTSAQKNPTAFYLCASSIRKRENEQFFGPGTRLTVL.